The 10 T cell receptor beta chains below all came from one sample that was sequenced in a study of spatial heterogeneity in lung cancer. TCRdb reprocessed the 5' RACE reads via MiXCR and lists one record per CDR3 protein. The sample includes roughly 54,000 distinct CDR3 sequences, 7.6% seen only once; the top ten take roughly an eighth. Time point described: sample taken at primary tumor resection. Sequencing was performed on whole RNA extracted from tumor and nontumor lung tissue, or from frozen PBMC, and the material was left unsorted. The sample here was PBMCs, taken at surgery. Source of these receptors: a female donor with early-stage non-small cell lung cancer.

The chain combines TRBV9 with TRBJ2-7; D gene uncertain. Germline CDR1 is SGDLS and CDR2 is YYNGEE. Trimming removed 0 bases from V and 3 bases from J, with 7 bases in between. This CDR3 has 13 amino acids. The DNA of the CDR3 is TGTGCCAGCAGCGTAGATGACTTCTACGAGCAGTACTTC. It specifies CASSVDDFYEQYF.

In this sample, this clonotype turned up a few times. The CDR3 is CASSQAGAEGEKLFF. The CDR3, as DNA: TGTGCCAGCAGCCAAGCGGGGGCGGAAGGTGAAAAACTGTTTTTT. The genes are TRBV4-2 and TRBJ1-4; D might be TRBD1 (6 bases). Trimming pared 1 base from V and 7 bases from J, leaving 13 bases between. The germline CDR1 and CDR2 sequences are LGHNA and YNFKEQ. The CDR3 has 15 amino acids.

There are many counts of this clonotype. The chain joins TRBV6-2 or TRBV6-3 to TRBJ2-7; 7 bases are a match to TRBD1. V was pared by 6 bases and J by 4 bases, with 6 bases of the junction left unmatched. Germline V gene data show CDR1 as MNHEY and CDR2 as SVGEGT. The CDR3 runs to 13 residues. The CDR3 DNA reads as TGTGCCAGCAGGCCGACAGGGTATTACGAGCAGTACTTC. Its protein is CASRPTGYYEQYF.

This clonotype was picked up many times. This chain uses TRBV19 with TRBJ2-5; D call uncertain. Trimming pared 2 bases from V and 1 base from J, leaving 8 bases between. Germline assignment: CDR1 LNHDA and CDR2 SQIVND (reference sequence). The CDR3 loop spans 14 amino acids. This CDR3 reads CASSIRWAQETQYF. DNA of the CDR3: TGTGCCAGTAGTATAAGGTGGGCCCAAGAGACCCAGTACTTC.

In its sample, this clonotype was seen many times. The gene calls are TRBV23-1 and TRBJ2-7; a possible D gene is TRBD1 (6 bases). TRBV23-1 is marked as an open reading frame, function uncertain. This CDR3 comprises 15 residues. The ends were cut back, 11 bases at V and 4 bases at J, with 24 bases in the middle. The CDR3 protein is CAAIEGVNGGYEQYF. CDR3 nucleotides: TGCGCCGCTATTGAGGGGGTCAATGGCGGTTACGAGCAGTACTTC.

In this sample, this clonotype turned up many times. The gene calls are TRBV10-3 and TRBJ2-1; 9 nucleotides line up with TRBD1. This CDR3 is built from 16 residues. Germline values: CDR1 ENHRY, CDR2 SYGVKD. V dropped 10 bases and J dropped 5; count of bases not matched to a gene: 15. The CDR3 is CATKGLRDRDHNEQFF. In DNA, the CDR3 is TGTGCCACCAAAGGGCTTCGGGACAGGGACCACAATGAGCAGTTCTTC.

Only a few counts were recorded for this clonotype. V and J are TRBV28 and TRBJ2-7, with D possibly TRBD1 on 5 matching bases. Trimming pared 2 bases from V and 4 bases from J, leaving 15 bases between. CDR3 length: 15 residues. Looked up from germline, CDR1 is MDHEN and CDR2 is SYDVKM. The CDR3: CASSLVGASSYEQYF. CDR3 DNA sequence: TGTGCCAGCAGTTTAGTTGGGGCCTCCTCTTACGAGCAGTACTTC.

Only a few counts were recorded for this clonotype. CDR3 DNA sequence: TGTGCCAGCAGCTTAGCGAATCCCGGGACAGGGTTGATCAATGAGCAGTTCTTC. It yields the protein CASSLANPGTGLINEQFF. V is TRBV7-9 and J is TRBJ2-1; 9 nucleotides align to TRBD1. V gave up 0 bases and J gave up 6 bases; unmatched junction bases: 12. Germline-derived CDR1 and CDR2 are SEHNR and FQNEAQ (reference sequence). The CDR3 has 18 residues.

This clonotype was detected many times. This CDR3 is CASSTEQDQPQHF. In DNA form, the CDR3 reads TGTGCCAGCAGTACGGAACAGGATCAGCCCCAGCATTTT. The V gene is TRBV6-1, the J gene TRBJ1-5; D might be TRBD1 (5 bases). Germline V lookup: CDR1 MNHNS, CDR2 SASEGT. The CDR3 spans 13 residues. Trimming took off 5 bases at V and 5 bases at J, with 10 bases between the two ends.

This clonotype was counted at least ten times. The V gene is TRBV10-3, the J gene TRBJ2-7; 11 nucleotides line up with TRBD2. With 9 bases clipped from V and 1 base from J, the junction kept 5 bases outside the gene matches. Germline values: CDR1 ENHRY, CDR2 SYGVKD. The length of the CDR3 is 14 residues. CDR3 coding DNA: TGTGCCATACGTAGCGGGGGGGTTTCCTACGAGCAGTACTTC. It specifies CAIRSGGVSYEQYF.